The 2 T cell receptor beta chains in this list originate from one sample, sequenced in a study of blood T cells in healthy people across ages. With a J-beta primer mix and a sample-barcoded 5' primer, a second PCR ran about 6 to 11 cycles. TCRdb processed the 5' RACE reads anew with MiXCR; each CDR3 protein has one entry. The sample has 1.5 million to 2 million distinct CDR3 sequences, 30% to 35% seen once. The sample consisted of blood. The receptors derive from a woman in her thirties in good health.

V is TRBV27 and J is TRBJ1-5; possible D gene TRBD1, 5 bases. V was trimmed by 2 bases and J by 3 bases, leaving 8 bases between them. Looked up from germline, CDR1 is MNHEY and CDR2 is SMNVEV (reference sequence). This CDR3 has 14 residues. This CDR3 is CASSLPGTNQPQHF. DNA for the CDR3: TGTGCCAGCAGTTTACCGGGGACCAATCAGCCCCAGCATTTT.

V and J are TRBV28 and TRBJ1-2; the D gene is possibly TRBD1 (6 bases). Trimming removed 6 bases from V and 6 bases from J, with 23 bases in between. The germline gives CDR1 MDHEN, CDR2 SYDVKM. The CDR3 is 16 amino acids. The CDR3 sequence: CASSIGAAAGANGYTF. CDR3 coding DNA: TGTGCCAGCAGCATTGGGGCCGCTGCGGGGGCGAATGGCTACACCTTC.